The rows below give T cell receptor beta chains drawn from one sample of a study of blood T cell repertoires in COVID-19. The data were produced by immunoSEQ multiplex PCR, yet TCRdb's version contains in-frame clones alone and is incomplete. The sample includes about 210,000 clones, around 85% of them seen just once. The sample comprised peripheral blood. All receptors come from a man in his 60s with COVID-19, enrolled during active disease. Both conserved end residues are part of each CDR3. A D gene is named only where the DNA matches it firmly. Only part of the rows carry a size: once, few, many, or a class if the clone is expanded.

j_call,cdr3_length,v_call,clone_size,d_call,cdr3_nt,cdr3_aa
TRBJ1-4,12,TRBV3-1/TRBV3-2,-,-,TGTGCCAGCAGCCAAGCCCTGGAAAAACTGTTTTTT,CASSQALEKLFF
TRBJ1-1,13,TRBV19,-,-,TGTGCCAGTAGTTCAGGGCTTAACACTGAAGCTTTCTTT,CASSSGLNTEAFF
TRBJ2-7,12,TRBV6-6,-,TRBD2,TGTGCCACCAGGGACTACTCCTACGAGCAGTACTTC,CATRDYSYEQYF
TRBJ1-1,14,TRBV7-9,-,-,TGTGCCAGCAGCCTAGACTTAGGGGCCACTGAAGCTTTCTTT,CASSLDLGATEAFF
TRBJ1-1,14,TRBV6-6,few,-,TGTGCCAGCAGTTTCTCAGGCGGGAACACTGAAGCTTTCTTT,CASSFSGGNTEAFF
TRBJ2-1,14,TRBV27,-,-,TGTGCCAGCAGGTCGGACAGCAATTACAATGAGCAGTTCTTC,CASRSDSNYNEQFF
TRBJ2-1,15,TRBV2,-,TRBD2,TGTGCCAGCAGGGGCACTAGCGGTTCCTACAATGAGCAGTTCTTC,CASRGTSGSYNEQFF
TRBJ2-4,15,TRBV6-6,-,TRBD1,TGTGCCAGCAGTTACTACAGGGGGCCCAAAAACATTCAGTACTTC,CASSYYRGPKNIQYF
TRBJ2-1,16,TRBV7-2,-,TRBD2,TGTGCCAGCAGCCTAACGGGACTAGCGGTGTACAATGAGCAGTTCTTC,CASSLTGLAVYNEQFF
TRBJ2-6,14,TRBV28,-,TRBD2,TGTGCCAGCAGCGGGAGGGCTGGGGCCAACGTCCTGACTTTC,CASSGRAGANVLTF
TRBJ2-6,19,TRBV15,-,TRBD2,TGTGCCACCAGCAGAGGGATGCTAGCGGGAGTCACGGGGGCCAACGTCCTGACTTTC,CATSRGMLAGVTGANVLTF
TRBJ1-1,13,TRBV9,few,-,TGTGCCAGCAGCGTAGGAGGGTTACCTGAAGCTTTCTTT,CASSVGGLPEAFF
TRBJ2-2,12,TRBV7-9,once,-,TGTGCCAGCAGCTTGAGTACCGGGGAGCTGTTTTTT,CASSLSTGELFF
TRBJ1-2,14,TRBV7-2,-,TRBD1,TGTGCCAGCAGCCTAGACAGGGCCAACTATGGCTACACCTTC,CASSLDRANYGYTF
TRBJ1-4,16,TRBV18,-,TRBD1,TGTGCCAGCTCACCACTACAGACAGGGAGCGGTGAAAAACTGTTTTTT,CASSPLQTGSGEKLFF
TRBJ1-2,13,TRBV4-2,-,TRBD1,TGTGCCAGCAGCCAGGTACAGGGGGGTGGCTACACCTTC,CASSQVQGGGYTF
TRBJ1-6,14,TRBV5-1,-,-,TGCGCCAGCAGCTTGGAGAGGGTGGGTTCACCCCTCCACTTT,CASSLERVGSPLHF
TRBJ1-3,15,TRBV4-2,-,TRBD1,TGTGCCAGCAGCCAAGATCAGGGGGTGGGAAACACCATATATTTT,CASSQDQGVGNTIYF
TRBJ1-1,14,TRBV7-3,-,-,TGTGCCAGCAGCTCTGGACAGTCGAACACTGAAGCTTTCTTT,CASSSGQSNTEAFF
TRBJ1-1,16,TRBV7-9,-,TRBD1,TGTGCCAGCAGCACCCCTCCGGGACAGGGGATCACTGAAGCTTTCTTT,CASSTPPGQGITEAFF
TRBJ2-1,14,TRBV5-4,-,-,TGTGCCAGCAGCTTGGGAGGGAGCTCCGATGAGCAGTTCTTC,CASSLGGSSDEQFF
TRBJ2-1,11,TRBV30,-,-,TGTGCCTGGAGTGACAGGGTTGAGCAGTTCTTC,CAWSDRVEQFF
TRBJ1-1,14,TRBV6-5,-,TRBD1,TGTGCCAGCGAAACAGGGGCTCAAGGGACTGAAGCTTTCTTT,CASETGAQGTEAFF
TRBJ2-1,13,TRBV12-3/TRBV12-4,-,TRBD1,TGTGCCAGCAGTTCCAGGGGGTACAATGAGCAGTTCTTC,CASSSRGYNEQFF
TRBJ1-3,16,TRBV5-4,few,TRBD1,TGTGCCAGCAGCTTCGACTTACAGGGGTCGGGAAACACCATATATTTT,CASSFDLQGSGNTIYF
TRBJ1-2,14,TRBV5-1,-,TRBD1,TGCGCCAGCAGCTACGAGACAGGGAACTATGGCTACACCTTC,CASSYETGNYGYTF
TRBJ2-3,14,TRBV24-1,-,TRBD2,TGTGCCACCAGTGACGCGGGGGGCCCAGATACGCAGTATTTT,CATSDAGGPDTQYF
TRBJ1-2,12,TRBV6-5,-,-,TGTGCCAGCAGTTACAGGGGCTATGGCTACACCTTC,CASSYRGYGYTF
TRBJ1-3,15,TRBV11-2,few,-,TGTGCCAGCAGCTTAGAGAGGGCTGCGGAAAACACCATATATTTT,CASSLERAAENTIYF
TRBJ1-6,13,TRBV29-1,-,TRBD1,TGCAGCGTTGGGGACAGAAATAATTCACCCCTCCACTTT,CSVGDRNNSPLHF
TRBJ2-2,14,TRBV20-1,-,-,TGCAGTGCTAGTCCCCTAGGGGTGATCGGGGAGCTGTTTTTT,CSASPLGVIGELFF
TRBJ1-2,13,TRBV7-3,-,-,TGTGCCAGCAGCTCGGCGGAAAACTATGGCTACACCTTC,CASSSAENYGYTF
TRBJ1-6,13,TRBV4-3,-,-,TGCGCCAGCAGCCAAACAGGGACTTCACCCCTCCACTTT,CASSQTGTSPLHF